This is a list of T cell receptor beta chains from one sample in a study of shared clonotypes between healthy human individuals. The method was immunoSEQ multiplex PCR; TCRdb's version includes in-frame clones alone and lacks a portion of them. The sample records under 1,100,000 clones, around three quarters being singletons. The sequenced sample was memory CD4+ T cells from PBMCs. Receptors were obtained from a man aged 18 to 30 in good health. Some clones in this sample may be carry-over from other donors' samples. CDR3s leave out the opening cysteine and the closing phenylalanine or tryptophan.

J | V | CDR3
TRBJ2-7 | TRBV28 | ASRWRTQGTRSYEQY
TRBJ1-6 | TRBV9 | ASSPREAANSPLH
TRBJ2-2 | TRBV11-2 | ASSSIRGSWELF
TRBJ2-7 | TRBV7-3 | ASSLTGGRYSYEQY
TRBJ2-7 | TRBV28 | ASSLPGLWYEQY
TRBJ2-7 | TRBV4-3 | ASSRTVGTADSYEQY
TRBJ2-3 | TRBV19 | ASSPEGPRAQY
TRBJ1-3 | TRBV7-9 | ASSPGQVSGNTIY
TRBJ1-5 | TRBV9 | ASSPLPEAPQH
TRBJ1-5 | TRBV28 | ASSSTGVGQPQH
TRBJ2-5 | TRBV11-1 | ASSFLAGVAETQY
TRBJ2-7 | TRBV5-1 | ASSLAPDRSYEQY
TRBJ2-2 | TRBV2 | ASSSGSGTGELF
TRBJ1-3 | TRBV7-9 | ASSLGDVWV
TRBJ2-7 | TRBV6-1 | ASSETGYEQY
TRBJ2-7 | TRBV6-5 | ASSYSGTGSYEQY
TRBJ1-4 | TRBV6-5 | ASSYMSGAGKLF
TRBJ1-2 | TRBV5-1 | ASRYNWPGQGFGYT
TRBJ2-5 | TRBV5-4 | ASSPQGGETQY
TRBJ1-5 | TRBV28 | ASSFPPPQH
TRBJ2-3 | TRBV11-2 | ASSRSVRTPD
TRBJ2-3 | TRBV25-1 | ASSESPWASTDTQY
TRBJ1-2 | TRBV7-8 | ASSRSNPGGYT
TRBJ2-5 | TRBV2 | ASRPGQGETQY
TRBJ1-5 | TRBV7-2 | ASSPEMGPNQPQH
TRBJ1-2 | TRBV30 | AWTRMRGPYGYT
TRBJ2-1 | TRBV14 | ASSQGGFPYNEQF
TRBJ2-1 | TRBV4-2 | ASSPRVGLGEQF
TRBJ2-5 | TRBV7-3 | ASSPHGGGQYQETQY
TRBJ2-1 | TRBV27 | ASRPSGRYNEQF
TRBJ2-7 | TRBV7-2 | ASSPNTLASGSQY
TRBJ2-1 | TRBV11-2 | ASSFRLASAYNEQF
TRBJ2-1 | TRBV5-1 | ASSLQPAPNNEQF
TRBJ2-4 | TRBV10-2 | ASSPAVGGRNKNIQY
TRBJ2-1 | TRBV7-3 | ASRSLLWLAGASSYNEQF
TRBJ1-4 | TRBV28 | ASSQDQGYNEKLF
TRBJ2-5 | TRBV5-8 | ASSPGELAVGETQY
TRBJ2-2 | TRBV19 | ASSTRDRDTGELF
TRBJ2-5 | TRBV7-9 | ASSTGLGGYGYQETQY
TRBJ2-1 | TRBV11-1 | ASSSGRTIYMNEQF
TRBJ2-6 | TRBV15 | ATSRGLDRFSGANVLT
TRBJ1-2 | TRBV2 | ASMGGQVQGNYGYT
TRBJ1-4 | TRBV11-2 | ASSPQGGEKLF
TRBJ2-2 | TRBV14 | ASSQRLGGSRALKTGELF
TRBJ1-1 | TRBV9 | ASSVATGNTEAF
TRBJ2-1 | TRBV11-3 | ASSPGLADGGEQF
TRBJ2-1 | TRBV9 | ASSIDREKF
TRBJ1-2 | TRBV7-2 | ASSLGFGMQDGYT
TRBJ2-7 | TRBV5-1 | ASSRGQGAYEQY
TRBJ2-2 | TRBV27 | ASRGARTGELF
TRBJ2-1 | TRBV10-1 | ASGEGDNEQF
TRBJ1-2 | TRBV6-1 | ASSPRRGDPYGYT
TRBJ1-2 | TRBV29-1 | SVVRHAGQGAGYT
TRBJ1-2 | TRBV19 | ASSIAVGGYT
TRBJ2-3 | TRBV11-2 | ASTIGGLAGDTQY
TRBJ2-5 | TRBV7-3 | ASSLDWALETQY
TRBJ2-7 | TRBV28 | ASGLWGGSSYEQY
TRBJ1-1 | TRBV6-5 | ASSFAGILNTEAF